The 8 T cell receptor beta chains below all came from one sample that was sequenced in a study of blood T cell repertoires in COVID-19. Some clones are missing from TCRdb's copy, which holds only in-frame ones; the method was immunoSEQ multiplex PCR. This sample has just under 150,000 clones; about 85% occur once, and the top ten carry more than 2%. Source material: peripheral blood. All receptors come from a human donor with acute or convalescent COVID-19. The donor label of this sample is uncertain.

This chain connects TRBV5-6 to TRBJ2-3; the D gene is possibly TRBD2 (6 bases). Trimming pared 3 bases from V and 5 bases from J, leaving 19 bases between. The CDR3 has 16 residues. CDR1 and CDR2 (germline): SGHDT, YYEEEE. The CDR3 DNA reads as TGTGCCAGCAGCTCCCCCCGGCGGGGAGTAGTAGATACGCAGTATTTT. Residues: CASSSPRRGVVDTQYF.

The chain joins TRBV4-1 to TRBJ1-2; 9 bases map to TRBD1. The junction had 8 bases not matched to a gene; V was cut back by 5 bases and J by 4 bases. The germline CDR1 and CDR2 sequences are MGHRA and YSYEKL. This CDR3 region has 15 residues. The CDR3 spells CASSSRDRDGYGYTF. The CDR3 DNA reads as TGCGCCAGCAGCTCACGGGACAGGGATGGCTATGGCTACACCTTC.

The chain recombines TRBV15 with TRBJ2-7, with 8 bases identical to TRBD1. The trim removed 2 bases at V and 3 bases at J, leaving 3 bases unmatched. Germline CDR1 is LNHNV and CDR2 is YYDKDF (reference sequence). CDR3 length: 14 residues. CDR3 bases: TGTGCCACCAGCAGAATGGACAGGGACTACGAGCAGTACTTC. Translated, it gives CATSRMDRDYEQYF.

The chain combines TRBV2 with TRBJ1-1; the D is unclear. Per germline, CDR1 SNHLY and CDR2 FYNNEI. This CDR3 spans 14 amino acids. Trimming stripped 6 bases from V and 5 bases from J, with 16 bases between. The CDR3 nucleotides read TGTGCCAGCAGCCCGTTACCAGAGGGTACTGAAGCTTTCTTT. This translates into CASSPLPEGTEAFF. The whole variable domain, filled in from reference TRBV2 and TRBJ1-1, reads EPEVTQTPSHQVTQMGQEVILRCVPISNHLYFYWYRQILGQKVEFLVSFYNNEISEKSEIFDDQFSVERPDGSNFTLKIRSTKLEDSAMYFCASSPLPEGTEAFFGQGTRLTVV.

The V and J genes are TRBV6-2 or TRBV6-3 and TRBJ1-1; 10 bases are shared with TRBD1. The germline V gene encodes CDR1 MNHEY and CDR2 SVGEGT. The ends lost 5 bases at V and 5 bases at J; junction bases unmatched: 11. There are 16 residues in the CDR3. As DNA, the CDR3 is TGTGCCAGCAGTCCCGCCGGGACAGGGGTGAGGACTGAAGCTTTCTTT. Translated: CASSPAGTGVRTEAFF.

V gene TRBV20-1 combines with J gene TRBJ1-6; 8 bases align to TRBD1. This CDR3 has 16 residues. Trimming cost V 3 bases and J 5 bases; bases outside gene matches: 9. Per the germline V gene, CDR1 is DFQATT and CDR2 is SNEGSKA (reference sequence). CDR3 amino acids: CSASGGQGLDNSPLHF. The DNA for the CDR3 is TGCAGTGCTAGTGGAGGACAGGGTTTGGATAATTCACCCCTCCACTTT.

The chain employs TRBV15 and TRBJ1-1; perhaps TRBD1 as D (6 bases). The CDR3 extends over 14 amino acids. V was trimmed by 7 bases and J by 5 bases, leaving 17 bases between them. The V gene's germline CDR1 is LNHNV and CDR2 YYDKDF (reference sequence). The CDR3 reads CATTKNRVGTEAFF. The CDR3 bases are TGTGCCACCACAAAGAACAGGGTGGGAACTGAAGCTTTCTTT.

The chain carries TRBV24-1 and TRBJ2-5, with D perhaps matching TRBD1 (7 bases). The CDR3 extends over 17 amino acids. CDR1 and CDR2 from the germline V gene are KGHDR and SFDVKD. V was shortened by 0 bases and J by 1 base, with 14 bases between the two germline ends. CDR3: CATSDLPEGAGQETQYF. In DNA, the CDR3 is TGTGCCACCAGTGATTTGCCGGAGGGGGCGGGCCAAGAGACCCAGTACTTC.